This TCR beta chain was identified in a study of T cell responses to AZD1222 COVID-19 vaccine. Study observations and caveats: Regions 160-218 and 743-854 held dominance among vaccine-associated CD4 TCRs, which spanned spike.

Germline V gives CDR1 SGHAT, CDR2 FQNNGV. V gave up 4 bases and J gave up 0 bases; unmatched junction bases: 8. The CDR3 loop spans 17 amino acids. With regard to this clone: The target antigen is unknown.

The assay was immunoSEQ multiplex PCR, and TCRdb's table has in-frame clones only and misses some. The repertoire holds fewer than 110,000 clones, with around 89% as singletons. This TCR was recovered from an adult in good health. The genes are TRBV11-2 and TRBJ2-1; 8 bases align to TRBD2. The sequenced sample was peripheral blood, obtained on day 0 of AZD1222 vaccination. The CDR3 loop reads CASSSRGSGISYNEQFF. The CDR3 DNA follows: TGTGCCAGCAGCTCCCGGGGTAGCGGGATCTCCTACAATGAGCAGTTCTTC.